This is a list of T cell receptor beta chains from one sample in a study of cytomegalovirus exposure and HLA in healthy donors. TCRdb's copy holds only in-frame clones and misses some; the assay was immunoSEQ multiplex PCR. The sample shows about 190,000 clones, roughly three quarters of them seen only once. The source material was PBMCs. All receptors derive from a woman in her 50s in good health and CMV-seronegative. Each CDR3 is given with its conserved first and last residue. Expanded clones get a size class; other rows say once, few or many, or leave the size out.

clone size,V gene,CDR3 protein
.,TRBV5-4,CASSLPSGSVNEQFF
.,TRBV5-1,CASSLTQGLYEQYF
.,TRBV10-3,CAISESRGGTGGGNQPQHF
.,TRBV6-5,CASSYSPPVSGNTIYF
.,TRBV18,CASSRQGQGQPQHF
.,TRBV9,CASSAGGIDTQYF
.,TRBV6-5,CASSLTGTYTEAFF
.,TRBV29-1,CSVPTGENTEAFF
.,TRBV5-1,CASSDGGTDTQYF
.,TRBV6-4,CASSPGQPNTGELFF
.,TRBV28,CASSLPLGQGANAFF
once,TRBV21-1,CRQGADYSNQPQHF
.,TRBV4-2,CASSQFYRGTAGDEQYF
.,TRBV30,CAWSRGGNTEAFF
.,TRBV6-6,CASSHGGGNEQFF
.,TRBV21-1,CASRFAMRRGGVKGYTF
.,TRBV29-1,CSVSGQPYEQYF
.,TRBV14,CASRRTGGVNTEAFF
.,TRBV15,CATSRDALAGAERDTQYF
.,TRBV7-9,CASSPRTGHYEQYF
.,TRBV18,CASSRGQGNQPQHF
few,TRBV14,CASSQTGGTSTDTQYF
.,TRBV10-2,CASEGLADSYEQYF
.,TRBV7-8,CASSPGTGVAHEQYF
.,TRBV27,CASSLKASTGASYEQYF
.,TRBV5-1,CASSVGRLALYNEQFF
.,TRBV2,CASSEAYRGARPLHF
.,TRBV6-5,CASSFSSGGGLYEQYF
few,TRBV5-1,CASNLEAGLSSYEQYF
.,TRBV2,CASRGGMNTEAFF
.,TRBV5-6,CASSLRTSGRYEQYF
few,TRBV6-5,CASSLGVYGYTF
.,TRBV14,CASSQVTGGTNEKLFF
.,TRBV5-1,CASTGTGIADTQYF
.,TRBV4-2,CASSQEGDTDYGYTF
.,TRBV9,CASSPSGGEADTQYF
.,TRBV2,CASKTSGGHNEQFF
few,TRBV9,CASSTRGQRTDTQYF
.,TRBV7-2,CASSLSQGWAKNIQYF
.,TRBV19,CASSIAGGGSYEQYF
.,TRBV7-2,CASSLGPTGNTEAFF
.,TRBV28,CASRKPDRGGNQPQHF